What follows is one T cell receptor (beta chain) and its context. Its target is unknown. The data were produced by immunoSEQ multiplex PCR, yet TCRdb's version contains in-frame clones alone and is incomplete. This sample has approximately 120,000 clones, with around 94% found just once. The sample comes from a study of cytomegalovirus exposure and HLA in healthy donors. Findings and limits, study-wide: Specificity of a few CMV-associated chains for CMV antigens was verified in vitro.

Germline V gene sequence: CDR1 SNHLY, CDR2 FYNNEI. The V end lost 4 bases, the J end lost 0 bases, and 3 bases lay between the germline ends. The CDR3 runs to 12 residues. The genes are TRBV2 and TRBJ1-2; no clear D. The sequenced material came from PBMCs. The sequence came from a woman aged 18-30 years in good health and CMV-seronegative. CDR3 sequence (DNA): TGTGCCAGCAGTGGTACTAACTATGGCTACACCTTC. As protein: CASSGTNYGYTF. Drawing the rest from reference TRBV2 and TRBJ1-2, the complete variable domain is EPEVTQTPSHQVTQMGQEVILRCVPISNHLYFYWYRQILGQKVEFLVSFYNNEISEKSEIFDDQFSVERPDGSNFTLKIRSTKLEDSAMYFCASSGTNYGYTFGSGTRLTVV.